What follows describes a single T cell receptor beta chain. V trimming: 11 bases; J trimming: 5 bases; junction bases outside the gene matches: 10. The germline CDR1 and CDR2 sequences are ENHRY and SYGVKD. The CDR3 totals 13 residues. This specimen comes from a study of blood T cell repertoires in COVID-19. About the research overall: Researchers got acute and convalescent COVID-19 samples from the United States, Italy and Spain.

Per the study methods: Nucleated cell number was recorded as an estimate derived from reference gene primer amplification. Sequencing was performed with immunoSEQ multiplex PCR; in TCRdb, only in-frame clones are kept and a portion is missing. V, J and clone size were drawn from that table, and D and trimming were deduced from the DNA. The sample carries approximately 150,000 clones, roughly 78% recorded once. This clonotype was sampled from a woman aged 60-75 years with COVID-19, enrolled during active disease. Sequencing was done on a sample of peripheral blood. This chain joins TRBV10-3 and TRBJ2-5; the match to TRBD2 covers 8 bases. CDR3 sequence reads: CASRVGGVETQYF. CDR3 bases: TGTGCCTCCAGGGTCGGGGGGGTCGAGACCCAGTACTTC.